Below, 12 T cell receptor beta chains from the same sample are listed, as sequenced in a study of beta chain features in type 1 diabetes. Expressed TCRB transcripts were sequenced because the isolated RNA had all been reverse transcribed beforehand. Libraries were prepared by immunoSEQ multiplex PCR; TCRdb keeps only in-frame clonotypes and omits some of them. The table records tens of thousands of clones, 25% to 35% of them present only once. The sequencing sample was made of stem cell memory CD4+ T cells from blood. These receptors came from a young woman in good health.

The genes are TRBV28 and TRBJ1-5; no reliable D call. Germline assignment: CDR1 MDHEN and CDR2 SYDVKM. V was trimmed by 2 bases and J by 2 bases, leaving 4 bases between them. The CDR3 extends over 13 amino acids. The CDR3 here is CASSLPGNQPQHF. The CDR3, as DNA: TGTGCCAGCAGTTTACCTGGCAATCAGCCCCAGCATTTT.

This clone was picked up a small number of times. This rearrangement joins TRBV5-1 to TRBJ2-7, with no clear D. The CDR3 extends over 12 amino acids. Germline V gene sequence: CDR1 SGHRS, CDR2 YFSETQ. The V end lost 4 bases, the J end lost 2 bases, and 7 bases lay between the germline ends. CDR3 sequence reads: CASSSGPYEQYF. CDR3 in DNA: TGCGCCAGCAGCAGTGGCCCCTACGAGCAGTACTTC.

The chain links TRBV5-1 to TRBJ1-6; D remains ambiguous. CDR1 SGHRS and CDR2 YFSETQ come from the germline V gene. V was cut by 0 bases and J by 3 bases, with 4 bases left in between. This CDR3 region has 14 residues. CDR3 nucleotide sequence: TGCGCCAGCAGCTTGGAACTCTATAATTCACCCCTCCACTTT. Translation: CASSLELYNSPLHF.

The chain has TRBV15 and TRBJ2-7; tentatively, D is TRBD2 (6 bases). In germline, CDR1 is LNHNV, CDR2 YYDKDF (reference sequence). This CDR3 contains 15 residues. Trimming left V 3 bases short and J 12 bases short, with 24 bases between. The CDR3 spells CATSSWRGGMLVLYF. CDR3 sequence (DNA): TGTGCCACCAGCAGCTGGCGTGGGGGGATGTTGGTTTTGTACTTC.

This CDR3 reads CASSLLAGDTQYF. The CDR3 nucleotides read TGCGCCAGCAGCCTACTAGCGGGAGATACGCAGTATTTT. V and J are TRBV10-1 and TRBJ2-3, with 9 bases aligning to TRBD2. The CDR3 is 13 residues long. Germline V gene data show CDR1 as WNHNN and CDR2 as SYGVQD (reference sequence). V lost 6 bases, J lost 5 bases, and 3 bases stayed unmatched.

This chain connects TRBV7-9 to TRBJ1-2, with 9 bases fitting TRBD1. The V and J ends lost 7 bases and 2 bases, in that order; junction bases with no gene match: 2. In germline, CDR1 is SEHNR, CDR2 FQNEAQ (reference sequence). The CDR3 totals 13 residues. The CDR3 region is CASNGQGNYGYTF. CDR3 in DNA: TGTGCCAGCAATGGACAGGGGAACTATGGCTACACCTTC.

CDR3 protein: CASSHPTGTGYTF. DNA of the CDR3: TGTGCCAGCAGCCACCCGACAGGGACTGGCTACACCTTC. The chain combines TRBV14 with TRBJ1-2; 7 bases are a match to TRBD1. CDR1 and CDR2 (germline): SGHDN, FVKESK. J gave up 7 bases and V 3 bases, and 5 bases lay outside the gene matches. This CDR3 is built from 13 residues.

The J gene is TRBJ1-2, the V gene TRBV6-1; 11 bases fit TRBD1. Losses at the gene ends were 7 bases for V and 4 bases for J; bases not matched to a gene: 5. The CDR3 is 14 residues long. Germline V CDR1 and CDR2: MNHNS, SASEGT. Here the CDR3 reads CASKPGQGGYGYTF. CDR3 sequence (DNA): TGTGCCAGCAAACCGGGACAGGGGGGCTATGGCTACACCTTC.

V and J are TRBV6-1 and TRBJ2-1; TRBD1 aligns across 9 bases. This CDR3 has 15 residues. The germline V gene encodes CDR1 MNHNS and CDR2 SASEGT. V gave up 4 bases and J gave up 5 bases; unmatched junction bases: 6. This CDR3 reads CASSGFRTGDNEQFF. The DNA for the CDR3 is TGTGCCAGCAGTGGTTTCCGGACAGGGGACAATGAGCAGTTCTTC.

This clone showed up just a few times. The CDR3 bases are TGTGCCTCCCCGAAGTCGGGTTCTGGAAACACCATATATTTT. Its translation: CASPKSGSGNTIYF. This chain uses TRBV30 with TRBJ1-3; no definite D call. The CDR3 extends over 14 amino acids. From germline, CDR1 is GTSNPN and CDR2 SVGIG (reference sequence). V lost 7 bases and J 1 base, leaving 14 bases between the germline ends.

This clone turned up a few times. The rearrangement links TRBV4-1 to TRBJ2-3, with 10 nucleotides matching TRBD2. Trimming removed 2 bases from V and 0 bases from J; junction bases left unmatched: 5. CDR3 length: 17 amino acids. The V gene's germline CDR1 is MGHRA and CDR2 YSYEKL. The CDR3 DNA is TGCGCCAGCAGCCAATCCGGGACTAGCGTTAGCACAGATACGCAGTATTTT. Translation: CASSQSGTSVSTDTQYF.

The rearrangement links TRBV11-1 to TRBJ2-1; the match to TRBD1 covers 9 bases. The CDR3 runs 16 residues. V lost 1 base to trimming and J lost 6 bases; unmatched junction nucleotides: 7. The germline V gene encodes CDR1 SGHAT and CDR2 FQDESV (reference sequence). The chain's CDR3 is CASSLGARTGANEQFF. The DNA for the CDR3 is TGTGCCAGCAGCTTAGGGGCCCGGACAGGGGCCAATGAGCAGTTCTTC.